The present T cell receptor beta chain was sequenced within a study of T cells in Graves' hyperthyroidism and ophthalmopathy. The overall study: Peripheral blood sampling occurred at initial diagnosis, before any treatment.

This clonotype was detected ten times or more. For Graves' hyperthyroidism to be stable, ophthalmopathy could not progress within 18 months. Fresh peripheral blood, 10 ml, was the source of the PBMCs. This CDR3 is built from 15 residues. Germline-derived CDR1 and CDR2 are MNHNS and SASEGT. Trimming removed 5 bases from V and 3 bases from J, with 17 bases in between. Using RNA transcripts as the source, TCR beta CDR3 regions were amplified. The primer set for the first-round RT-PCR of the TCR CDR3 was HTBI. One entry per CDR3 protein, called by TCRdb with MiXCR from the multiplex PCR reads. The sample contains around 440,000 distinct CDR3 sequences, about a sixth of which appear only once.

The sequencing input was blood. The sequence derives from a woman between 18 and 29 years old with Graves' hyperthyroidism. The chain uses TRBV6-1 and TRBJ2-7; no reliable D call. As DNA, the CDR3 is TGTGCCAGCAGTCTACTCAATACAAGGGTCTACGAGCAGTACTTC. Its translation is CASSLLNTRVYEQYF.